The present T cell receptor beta chain was sequenced within a study of siplizumab effects on memory and regulatory T cells. A remark on this clone: Antigen unknown.

Whole-study results and caveats: The diversity of naive T cells seemed greater than that of memory cells, and their alloresponse contribution seemed major. In the presence of siplizumab, alloreactive sequences traceable to unstimulated CD4+ memory cells were significantly reduced. Proliferating Tregs taken from siplizumab cultures were not shown to have a confirmed suppressive function.

CDR3 length equals 13 residues. V shed 10 bases and J shed 3 bases, with 12 bases lying between them. CDR1 is MNHNS, CDR2 SASEGT, per germline. Clones were read by immunoSEQ multiplex PCR, and TCRdb kept only the in-frame ones, dropping some. Of 37,000 or so clones listed, approximately 88% are singletons. The receptor was isolated from a human donor in good health. The sequenced sample consisted of naive CD4+ T cells sorted from blood. The chain carries TRBV6-1 and TRBJ1-4; no firm D call. This chain's CDR3 is CATTGIANEKLFF. CDR3 DNA: TGTGCCACCACGGGGATTGCTAATGAAAAACTGTTTTTT.